A selection of T cell receptor beta chains follows, all from one sample in a study of blood T cell repertoires in COVID-19. Clones were read by immunoSEQ multiplex PCR, and TCRdb kept only the in-frame ones, dropping some. The table includes about 76,000 clones, about nine tenths detected once. Material: peripheral blood. These receptors all come from a woman older than 75 with active or convalescent COVID-19. Both conserved end residues are part of each CDR3. A D gene is named only where the DNA matches it firmly. A clone size is listed for some rows: how often the clone was seen (once, few, many), or a class if it is expanded.

CDR3,DNA,V,D,J,size
CASGLPDRYNEQFF,TGTGCTAGTGGTTTGCCCGACAGGTACAATGAGCAGTTCTTC,TRBV12-5,.,TRBJ2-1,.
CAISESGLADSYEQYF,TGTGCCATCAGTGAATCTGGACTAGCGGACTCCTACGAGCAGTACTTC,TRBV10-3,TRBD2,TRBJ2-7,.
CAWSVLEDRPQHF,TGTGCCTGGAGTGTTCTGGAGGACAGGCCCCAGCATTTT,TRBV30,.,TRBJ1-5,.
CASGGQGFNQPQHF,TGTGCTAGTGGGGGACAGGGGTTCAATCAGCCCCAGCATTTT,TRBV12-5,TRBD1,TRBJ1-5,.
CASSATRSTDTQYF,TGTGCCAGCAGTGCCACTAGAAGCACAGATACGCAGTATTTT,TRBV6-2/TRBV6-3,.,TRBJ2-3,.
CASSLGSGETQYF,TGTGCCAGCAGCTTGGGCAGTGGAGAGACCCAGTACTTC,TRBV5-6,.,TRBJ2-5,once
CASSPASRVVGELFF,TGCGCCAGCAGCCCGGCCTCGAGGGTAGTCGGGGAGCTGTTTTTT,TRBV5-1,.,TRBJ2-2,.
CASSLEGHSNQPQHF,TGTGCCAGCAGCTTAGAGGGGCACAGCAATCAGCCCCAGCATTTT,TRBV7-2,.,TRBJ1-5,.
CASSSPTSFANTGELFF,TGTGCCAGCAGCTCCCCGACTAGCTTCGCGAACACCGGGGAGCTGTTTTTT,TRBV7-8,TRBD2,TRBJ2-2,.
CASSTFGGTGITDTQYF,TGTGCCAGCAGCACCTTCGGGGGGACAGGGATCACAGATACGCAGTATTTT,TRBV7-3,TRBD1,TRBJ2-3,.